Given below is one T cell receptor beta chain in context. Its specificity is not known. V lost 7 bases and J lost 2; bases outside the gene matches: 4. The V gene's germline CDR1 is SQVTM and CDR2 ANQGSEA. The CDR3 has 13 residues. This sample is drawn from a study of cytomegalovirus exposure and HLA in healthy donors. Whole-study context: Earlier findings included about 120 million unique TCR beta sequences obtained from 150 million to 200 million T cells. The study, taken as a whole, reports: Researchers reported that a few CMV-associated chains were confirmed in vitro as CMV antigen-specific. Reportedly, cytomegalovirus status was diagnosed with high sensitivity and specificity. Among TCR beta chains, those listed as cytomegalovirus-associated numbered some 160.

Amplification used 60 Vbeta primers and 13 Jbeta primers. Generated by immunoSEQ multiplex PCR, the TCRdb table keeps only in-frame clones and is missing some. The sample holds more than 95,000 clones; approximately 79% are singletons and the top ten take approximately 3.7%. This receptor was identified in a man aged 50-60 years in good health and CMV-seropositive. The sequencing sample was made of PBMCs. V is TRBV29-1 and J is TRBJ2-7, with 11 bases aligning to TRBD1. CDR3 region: CSAMGQGAYEQYF. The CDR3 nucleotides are TGCAGCGCAATGGGACAGGGGGCCTACGAGCAGTACTTC.